This T cell receptor beta chain was sequenced in a study of blood T cell repertoires in COVID-19. Across the study: From the United States, Italy and Spain came samples of acute and convalescent COVID-19. The cDNA or gDNA used as material had been derived from T cells, B-cell-depleted T cells, or PBMCs.

The V segment lost 8 bases and the J segment 0 bases; nucleotides outside the gene matches: 5. Looked up from germline, CDR1 is PRHDT and CDR2 is FYEKMQ (reference sequence). The CDR3 has 14 residues. Under the authors' procedure: The assay estimated nucleated cells by amplifying reference gene primers. Some clones are missing from TCRdb's copy, which holds only in-frame ones; the method was immunoSEQ multiplex PCR. V, J and clone size derive from that table, while D and trimming were established from the DNA sequence. The sample shows under 450,000 clones, 88% of them seen only once. This receptor was taken from a woman in her fifties or sixties with COVID-19, enrolled during active disease. The V and J genes are TRBV13 and TRBJ2-7; 9 nucleotides agree with TRBD2. Material: peripheral blood. The CDR3 coding sequence is TGTGCCAGCCAGATTAGCGGGAGCTCCTACGAGCAGTACTTC. The encoded protein is CASQISGSSYEQYF. Filled out from reference TRBV13 and TRBJ2-7, the complete variable domain reads AAGVIQSPRHLIKEKRETATLKCYPIPRHDTVYWYQQGPGQDPQFLISFYEKMQSDKGSIPDRFSAQQFSDYHSELNMSSLELGDSALYFCASQISGSSYEQYFGPGTRLTVT.